A single sample is the source of the 7 T cell receptor beta chains below, sequenced in a study of blood T cell repertoires in COVID-19. TCRdb's copy holds only in-frame clones and misses some; the assay was immunoSEQ multiplex PCR. The data hold about 210,000 clones, with about 80% observed a single time. What was sequenced was peripheral blood. Receptors originate from a woman between 35 and 50 years old with active or convalescent COVID-19.

This chain links TRBV9 with TRBJ2-1; possibly TRBD2 for D (6 bases). Germline CDR1 SGDLS, CDR2 YYNGEE. V lost 6 bases and J lost 7, with 14 bases in between. The CDR3 covers 13 residues. The DNA of the CDR3 is TGTGCCAGCAACCTAGCGCCTGGTAATGAGCAGTTCTTC. Its protein product is CASNLAPGNEQFF.

This clone was counted once. This chain's CDR3 is CASSWAGGYDQPQHF. The CDR3 DNA is TGCGCCAGCAGCTGGGCAGGGGGTTACGATCAGCCCCAGCATTTT. The rearrangement uses TRBV5-1 and TRBJ1-5; 7 bases agree with TRBD1. J was trimmed by 5 bases and V by 3 bases; bases with no gene match: 8. Germline V gives CDR1 SGHRS, CDR2 YFSETQ. The CDR3 extends over 15 amino acids.

This rearrangement joins TRBV12-3 or TRBV12-4 to TRBJ2-7; D is undetermined. The CDR3 consists of 13 residues. V was clipped by 6 bases and J by 5 bases, with 14 bases between them. The CDR3 sequence is CASSSIKSNEQYF. DNA for the CDR3: TGTGCCAGCAGCAGTATTAAATCCAACGAGCAGTACTTC.

The rearrangement links TRBV28 to TRBJ2-3; TRBD1 matches at 7 bases. There are 16 residues in the CDR3. Germline V gives CDR1 MDHEN, CDR2 SYDVKM. J was trimmed by 4 bases and V by 6 bases; bases with no gene match: 13. CDR3 region: CASSRGRRQGADTQYF. DNA for the CDR3: TGTGCCAGCAGCCGGGGCCGGCGACAGGGCGCAGATACGCAGTATTTT.

The CDR3 region is CASSSPLTEVYGYTF. For the CDR3, the DNA is TGTGCCAGCAGCTCCCCCCTGACAGAGGTCTATGGCTACACCTTC. The chain couples TRBV7-9 to TRBJ1-2; D possibly corresponds to TRBD1 (5 bases). CDR1 is SEHNR and CDR2 is FQNEAQ in the germline V gene (reference sequence). The V end lost 4 bases, the J end lost 4 bases, and 16 bases lay between the germline ends. The CDR3 consists of 15 residues.

The CDR3: CASAATGGSSSYEQYF. The CDR3 nucleotides read TGTGCCAGCGCCGCGACAGGGGGTTCCTCCTCCTACGAGCAGTACTTC. The chain couples TRBV6-6 to TRBJ2-7; 9 bases agree with TRBD1. CDR1 and CDR2 (germline): MNHNY, SVGAGI (reference sequence). J was trimmed by 0 bases and V by 8 bases; bases with no gene match: 11. CDR3 length equals 16 residues.

The chain carries TRBV6-1 and TRBJ2-5, with 9 bases matching TRBD2. The V and J ends lost 3 bases and 1 base, in that order; junction bases with no gene match: 3. The CDR3 extends over 15 amino acids. Germline V CDR1 and CDR2: MNHNS, SASEGT. CDR3 nucleotides: TGTGCCAGCAGTGAGGCTAGCGGGGCCCAAGAGACCCAGTACTTC. Encoded protein: CASSEASGAQETQYF.